The next 14 T cell receptor beta chains were all read from a single sample in a study of pediatric ulcerative colitis. The assay was immunoSEQ multiplex PCR, and TCRdb's table has in-frame clones only and misses some. This sample has approximately 17,000 clones, with roughly 80% found just once. The rectum was sampled with one to two pinch biopsies at colonoscopy. The sample taken for sequencing was gut tissue. These receptors all come from a boy younger than 18 who was a control in a study of pediatric ulcerative colitis.

The chain uses TRBV7-3 and TRBJ2-1, with 10 nucleotides matching TRBD1. The CDR3 has 16 amino acids. Germline values: CDR1 SGHTA, CDR2 FQGTGA. Trimming removed 5 bases from V and 8 bases from J; junction bases left unmatched: 12. As DNA, the CDR3 is TGTGCCAGCAGCCCCGATCTCGACAGGGGGCGAGATGAGCAGTTCTTC. Translation gives CASSPDLDRGRDEQFF.

CDR3 coding DNA: TGTGCCAGCAGGGGGAGAGCGGTAGAAGGCACAGATACGCAGTATTTT. Translating gives CASRGRAVEGTDTQYF. The rearrangement joins TRBV5-4 to TRBJ2-3, with D maybe TRBD2 (5 bases). Trimming took off 5 bases at V and 1 base at J, with 17 bases between the two ends. CDR1 SGHNT and CDR2 YYREEE come from the germline V gene (reference sequence). The CDR3 spans 16 residues.

This clone was counted a few times. V is TRBV25-1 and J is TRBJ2-7; D might be TRBD1 (5 bases). Germline lookup yields CDR1 MGHDK and CDR2 SYGVNS. Trimming cost V 2 bases and J 2 bases, with 13 bases left between them. This CDR3 is 15 amino acids long. The CDR3 loop reads CASSERPQGTYEQYF. The CDR3 DNA reads as TGTGCCAGCAGTGAAAGGCCCCAGGGAACCTACGAGCAGTACTTC.

This chain connects TRBV19 to TRBJ1-2, with D unresolved. V was pared by 10 bases and J by 5 bases, with 14 bases between. The germline gives CDR1 LNHDA, CDR2 SQIVND (reference sequence). The CDR3 length is 12 residues. The DNA for the CDR3 is TGTGCCACCAACTACCTAGGATATGGCTACACCTTC. Translated: CATNYLGYGYTF. The full variable domain, completed using reference TRBV19 and TRBJ1-2, is DGGITQSPKYLFRKEGQNVTLSCEQNLNHDAMYWYRQDPGQGLRLIYYSQIVNDFQKGDIAEGYSVSREKKESFPLTVTSAQKNPTAFYLCATNYLGYGYTFGSGTRLTVV.

V gene TRBV29-1 combines with J gene TRBJ2-7; maybe TRBD2 (5 bases). CDR1 is SQVTM, CDR2 ANQGSEA, per germline. Trimming pared 4 bases from V and 3 bases from J, leaving 10 bases between. The CDR3 extends over 12 amino acids. The CDR3 region is CSVVAGLYEQYF. CDR3 DNA: TGCAGCGTTGTGGCAGGACTCTACGAGCAGTACTTC.

This clone occurred a few times. The chain combines TRBV6-4 with TRBJ2-3; maybe TRBD2 (6 bases). The CDR3 sequence is 15 residues long. Looked up from germline, CDR1 is MRHNA and CDR2 is SNTAGT. The ends were cut back, 0 bases at V and 2 bases at J, with 9 bases in the middle. The CDR3 DNA follows: TGTGCCAGCAGTGACTCGGGGGACTCCACAGATACGCAGTATTTT. Its protein is CASSDSGDSTDTQYF.

The chain is built from TRBV27 and TRBJ1-2; no reliable D call. Germline assignment: CDR1 MNHEY and CDR2 SMNVEV (reference sequence). V lost 4 bases to trimming and J lost 4 bases, with 19 bases between them. There are 16 residues in the CDR3. The CDR3 coding sequence is TGTGCCAGCAGTTCCCCCAGTCATCGTGGCGGCTATGGCTACACCTTC. Translating gives CASSSPSHRGGYGYTF.

This clone appeared a few times. This chain connects TRBV6-1 to TRBJ2-2, with D maybe TRBD1 (6 bases). Trimming took 4 bases from V and 3 from J, leaving 12 bases between them. Per the germline V gene, CDR1 is MNHNS and CDR2 is SASEGT. This CDR3 has 15 amino acids. CDR3 sequence (DNA): TGTGCCAGCAGTGTGGAGACAGGCTACACCGGGGAGCTGTTTTTT. It translates to CASSVETGYTGELFF.

In this sample, this clone turned up once. The chain couples TRBV29-1 to TRBJ1-1; the D gene is possibly TRBD1 (5 bases). The CDR3 covers 13 residues. Germline loops: CDR1 SQVTM, CDR2 ANQGSEA. Trimming removed 2 bases at V and 3 bases at J, with 10 bases between. CDR3 in DNA: TGCAGCGTTGAAAGGGGTGGGTACACTGAAGCTTTCTTT. Its translation is CSVERGGYTEAFF.

This sequence joins TRBV18 and TRBJ1-4; D is unclear. V was trimmed by 4 bases and J by 6 bases, leaving 9 bases between them. The germline gives CDR1 KGHSH, CDR2 LQKENI. The CDR3 is 13 amino acids. The DNA of the CDR3 is TGTGCCAGCTCACGAGGTCAAGATGAAAAACTGTTTTTT. Translating gives CASSRGQDEKLFF.

The V gene is TRBV7-2, the J gene TRBJ1-1; D is undetermined. The length of the CDR3 is 14 residues. Per germline, CDR1 SGHTA and CDR2 FQGNSA. V was cut by 1 base and J by 6 bases, with 12 bases left in between. CDR3 loop: CASSLEPFFAEAFF. CDR3 bases: TGTGCCAGCAGCTTAGAGCCCTTCTTCGCTGAAGCTTTCTTT.

The genes are TRBV19 and TRBJ2-4; D remains ambiguous. The CDR3 is made up of 10 amino acids. Germline V CDR1 and CDR2: LNHDA, SQIVND (reference sequence). V shed 8 bases and J shed 5 bases, with 4 bases lying between them. The CDR3: CASGENIQYF. DNA of the CDR3: TGTGCCAGTGGAGAAAACATTCAGTACTTC.

The chain employs TRBV5-6 and TRBJ2-3, with a possible D match to TRBD1 (6 bases). With 2 bases removed from V and 1 base from J, the gap between germline ends came to 23 bases. The CDR3 sequence is 19 residues long. CDR1 is SGHDT, CDR2 YYEEEE, per germline. The CDR3 DNA reads TGTGCCAGCAGCTTTCCCCCCCGGAGCAGGGGTGGTGGCACAGATACGCAGTATTTT. The encoded protein is CASSFPPRSRGGGTDTQYF.

CDR3 nucleotide sequence: TGTGCCAGCATTAGCCGGGACAGGGGATATCAGCCCCAGCATTTT. Protein product: CASISRDRGYQPQHF. The chain recombines TRBV6-1 with TRBJ1-5, with 10 nucleotides matching TRBD1. Germline trimming cut 7 bases from V and 5 bases from J; bases unmatched to any gene: 8. Germline V gives CDR1 MNHNS, CDR2 SASEGT. The CDR3 loop spans 15 amino acids.